A single sample gave rise to the 23 T cell receptor beta chains below, sequenced in a study of cytomegalovirus exposure and HLA in healthy donors. The PCR employed 60 Vbeta primers together with 13 Jbeta primers. The protocol was immunoSEQ multiplex PCR, while the TCRdb copy is restricted to in-frame clones and leaves out a portion. The sample consists of about 150,000 clones, around 85% of them appearing once. The sequenced sample was PBMCs. These TCRs come from a male donor in good health and CMV-seronegative.

V usage is TRBV6-5 and J usage is TRBJ1-1; TRBD1 is a possible D gene (6 bases). The CDR3 sequence is 14 residues long. Looked up from germline, CDR1 is MNHEY and CDR2 is SVGAGI. Trimming cost V 2 bases and J 6 bases, with 13 bases left between them. The CDR3 coding sequence is TGTGCCAGCAGTTACGACCACCAGGGGCCTGAAGCTTTCTTT. Translated, it gives CASSYDHQGPEAFF.

This clone was detected only a few times. The chain uses TRBV7-8 and TRBJ2-5; 9 bases match TRBD2. This CDR3 spans 16 amino acids. Germline CDR1 is SGHVS and CDR2 is FQNEAQ. V was pared by 1 base and J by 7 bases, with 10 bases of the junction left unmatched. The CDR3 DNA reads TGTGCCAGCAGCTTAGGGCCTAGCGGGGTCTACGGGACCCAGTACTTC. As protein: CASSLGPSGVYGTQYF.

A note on this clone: Germline and junction disagree at one end, which may indicate a read error. This rearrangement joins TRBV29-1 to TRBJ2-7; 11 nucleotides align to TRBD2. The CDR3 has 14 amino acids. Germline CDR1 and CDR2: SQVTM and ANQGSEA. This CDR3 is CSVEDSLAGGRLNF. In DNA, the CDR3 is TGCAGCGTTGAAGATTCTCTAGCGGGGGGCCGGTTGAACTTC.

The CDR3 region is CASSPTGGTSDTQYF. CDR3 nucleotide sequence: TGTGCCAGCTCTCCTACGGGAGGAACCTCAGATACGCAGTATTTT. The V and J genes are TRBV18 and TRBJ2-3; 7 bases are a match to TRBD2. V shed 6 bases and J 4 bases; nucleotides not matched to a gene: 10. The CDR3 is 15 residues long. Germline V gene data show CDR1 as KGHSH and CDR2 as LQKENI.

The chain combines TRBV5-1 with TRBJ1-4, with TRBD1 as a possible D gene (5 bases). V lost 4 bases, J lost 0 bases, and 7 bases lay in between. Germline V CDR1 and CDR2: SGHRS, YFSETQ. This CDR3 has 14 residues. This chain's CDR3 is CASSAGATNEKLFF. DNA of the CDR3: TGCGCCAGCAGCGCGGGGGCAACTAATGAAAAACTGTTTTTT.

V and J are TRBV5-1 and TRBJ1-1; D gene uncertain. The V end was cut by 0 bases, the J end by 11 bases, with 14 bases between. This CDR3 spans 13 amino acids. In germline, CDR1 is SGHRS, CDR2 YFSETQ. CDR3 region: CASSLAPDERAFF. The CDR3 bases are TGCGCCAGCAGCTTGGCCCCGGATGAGCGGGCTTTCTTT.

This clone was counted only a few times. J is TRBJ2-1 and V is TRBV4-3, with 11 bases that match TRBD2. Germline V CDR1 and CDR2: LGHNA, YSLEER. This CDR3 has 15 residues. Unmatched junction bases numbered 3, after V lost 3 bases and J lost 5 bases. The CDR3 sequence: CASSQTSGAHNEQFF. CDR3 bases: TGCGCCAGCAGCCAGACTAGCGGGGCGCACAATGAGCAGTTCTTC.

This clone was counted only a few times. Other DNA sequences within the sample encode an identical CDR3. The CDR3 reads CASSLGTGGNTIYF. The CDR3 DNA reads TGCGCCAGCAGCTTAGGGACAGGGGGAAACACCATATATTTT. The V call is TRBV5-1, the J call TRBJ1-3; 9 nucleotides agree with TRBD1. Unmatched junction bases numbered 1, after V lost 2 bases and J lost 4 bases. This CDR3 contains 14 residues. Germline-derived CDR1 and CDR2 are SGHRS and YFSETQ.

This rearrangement joins TRBV9 to TRBJ2-1, with D hard to call. Germline CDR1 and CDR2: SGDLS and YYNGEE. Between the trimmed V and J ends, which lost 1 base and 4 bases, there was a span of 12 bases. The CDR3 is made up of 15 amino acids. CDR3 amino acids: CASSVLGEFYNEQFF. The DNA of the CDR3 is TGTGCCAGCAGCGTATTGGGCGAGTTTTACAATGAGCAGTTCTTC.

The chain's CDR3 is CASRELGVTTEAFF. CDR3 DNA: TGTGCCAGCAGGGAATTGGGAGTTACCACTGAAGCTTTCTTT. The chain uses TRBV6-1 and TRBJ1-1; D is uncertain. Trimming took 6 bases from V and 4 from J, leaving 15 bases between them. CDR1 is MNHNS, CDR2 SASEGT, per germline. This CDR3 has 14 amino acids.

The chain combines TRBV19 with TRBJ1-2; 10 bases are a match to TRBD1. Trimming at V came to 7 bases and at J to 4 bases, leaving 3 bases not matched to a gene. The CDR3 has 13 amino acids. The germline CDR1 and CDR2 sequences are LNHDA and SQIVND (reference sequence). The CDR3 DNA is TGTGCCAGTACCCGGGACAGGGGCTATGGCTACACCTTC. It codes for CASTRDRGYGYTF.

The rearrangement uses TRBV2 and TRBJ2-1; TRBD2 is a possible D gene (6 bases). The CDR3 has 12 amino acids. V was clipped by 6 bases and J by 15 bases, with 18 bases between them. The V gene's germline CDR1 is SNHLY and CDR2 FYNNEI. CDR3 region: CASSPQLARWFF. CDR3 coding DNA: TGTGCCAGCAGCCCCCAACTAGCTAGGTGGTTCTTC.

The chain joins TRBV7-2 to TRBJ2-7; 7 positions match TRBD1. V was clipped by 1 base and J by 2 bases; unmatched bases: 8. CDR3 length equals 16 residues. CDR1 and CDR2 from the germline V gene are SGHTA and FQGNSA. The CDR3 region has the DNA TGTGCCAGCAGCTTAGAGCCGGGACAGTGGGCCTACGAGCAGTACTTC. The encoded protein is CASSLEPGQWAYEQYF.

This clone was seen a handful of times. The chain links TRBV25-1 to TRBJ2-2; D uncertain. With 1 base removed from V and 0 bases from J, the gap between germline ends came to 9 bases. This CDR3 is built from 16 residues. In germline, CDR1 is MGHDK, CDR2 SYGVNS. The CDR3 reads CASSESRSSNTGELFF. The DNA of the CDR3 is TGTGCCAGCAGTGAATCTCGGTCATCGAACACCGGGGAGCTGTTTTTT.

V is TRBV7-9 and J is TRBJ1-1; TRBD1 aligns across 8 bases. This CDR3 contains 15 residues. The germline V gene has CDR1 SEHNR and CDR2 FQNEAQ (reference sequence). The V and J ends lost 5 bases and 1 base, in that order; junction bases with no gene match: 6. The CDR3 DNA reads as TGTGCCAGCAGCCCCGATGACAGGGGGAACACTGAAGCTTTCTTT. Translated, it gives CASSPDDRGNTEAFF.

The rearrangement uses TRBV5-4 and TRBJ2-1, with 8 bases that match TRBD2. The CDR3 loop spans 15 amino acids. The junction had 9 bases not matched to a gene; V was cut back by 3 bases and J by 7 bases. CDR1 and CDR2 (germline): SGHNT, YYREEE (reference sequence). The CDR3 DNA follows: TGTGCCAGCAGCTATCCTGGGCGGGGGGCTAATGAGCAGTTCTTC. It yields the protein CASSYPGRGANEQFF.

The CDR3 sequence: CASSSRQGASDGYTF. The CDR3 coding sequence is TGTGCCAGCAGTTCCCGACAGGGGGCAAGTGATGGCTACACCTTC. The chain carries TRBV2 and TRBJ1-2; TRBD1 agrees at 10 bases. CDR1 and CDR2 from the germline V gene are SNHLY and FYNNEI. The CDR3 runs 15 residues. Trimming at V came to 5 bases and at J to 6 bases, leaving 9 bases not matched to a gene.

V is TRBV19 and J is TRBJ1-5, with D perhaps TRBD1 (6 bases). V was cut by 11 bases and J by 8 bases, with 16 bases left in between. CDR1 LNHDA and CDR2 SQIVND come from the germline V gene (reference sequence). The CDR3 is 12 amino acids. In DNA form, the CDR3 reads TGTGCCGTAGGAAGGGGGTCAGAGCCCCAGCATTTT. Residues: CAVGRGSEPQHF.

For the CDR3, the DNA is TGTGCCAGCAGCCCTCGGGGACAGACCTACGAGCAGTACTTC. This translates into CASSPRGQTYEQYF. The J gene is TRBJ2-7, the V gene TRBV11-3; 7 bases are shared with TRBD1. This CDR3 is built from 14 residues. Germline V gives CDR1 SGHNT, CDR2 YENEEA. Losses at the gene ends were 5 bases for V and 2 bases for J; bases not matched to a gene: 6. Looking up the rest from reference TRBV11-3 and TRBJ2-7 gives the full variable domain: EAGVVQSPRYKIIEKKQPVAFWCNPISGHNTLYWYLQNLGQGPELLIRYENEEAVDDSQLPKDRFSAERLKGVDSTLKIQPAELGDSAVYLCASSPRGQTYEQYFGPGTRLTVT.

This sequence joins TRBV27 and TRBJ2-3; possibly TRBD1 for D (6 bases). Germline values: CDR1 MNHEY, CDR2 SMNVEV (reference sequence). V was cut by 7 bases and J by 3 bases, with 17 bases left in between. The CDR3 contains 15 residues. The CDR3 nucleotides are TGTGCCAGCACAACGGTAACAGGGCCGACAGATACGCAGTATTTT. Its translation: CASTTVTGPTDTQYF.

The chain combines TRBV18 with TRBJ2-5; D not resolved. The CDR3 totals 13 residues. V lost 2 bases and J 2 bases, leaving 6 bases between the germline ends. From germline, CDR1 is KGHSH and CDR2 LQKENI. This chain's CDR3 is CASSPLEQETQYF. CDR3 sequence (DNA): TGTGCCAGCTCACCATTAGAACAAGAGACCCAGTACTTC. The full variable domain, completed using reference TRBV18 and TRBJ2-5, is NAGVMQNPRHLVRRRGQEARLRCSPMKGHSHVYWYRQLPEEGLKFMVYLQKENIIDESGMPKERFSAEFPKEGPSILRIQQVVRGDSAAYFCASSPLEQETQYFGPGTRLLVL.

This rearrangement joins TRBV28 to TRBJ1-2; D ambiguous. V was trimmed by 4 bases and J by 6 bases, leaving 15 bases between them. Germline assignment: CDR1 MDHEN and CDR2 SYDVKM. This CDR3 region has 14 residues. CDR3 region: CASSWFPISDGYTF. CDR3 nucleotide sequence: TGTGCCAGCAGTTGGTTTCCGATTTCGGATGGCTACACCTTC.

DNA of the CDR3: TGTGCCAGCAGCTTAGATTCAGGGTTTCGAAATGAGCAGTTCTTC. Translated: CASSLDSGFRNEQFF. V is TRBV11-3 and J is TRBJ2-1; TRBD1 might be the D (5 bases). The CDR3 is made up of 15 amino acids. The V end was cut by 0 bases, the J end by 7 bases, with 13 bases between. The germline V gene has CDR1 SGHNT and CDR2 YENEEA.